The entry below describes one TCR beta chain. Its antigen is still unknown. This record comes from a study of cytomegalovirus exposure and HLA in healthy donors. PCR used 60 Vbeta primers and 13 Jbeta primers. Sequencing was performed with immunoSEQ multiplex PCR; in TCRdb, only in-frame clones are kept and a portion is missing. This repertoire shows fewer than 250,000 clones, 70% to 80% found once; its top ten account for around 0.38%. V was cut by 2 bases and J by 2 bases, with 16 bases left in between. From germline, CDR1 is MNHEY and CDR2 SVGAGI. This CDR3 is 16 amino acids long. Points from the study as a whole: A later analysis linked 15,000 to 20,000 TCR beta sequences to HLA alleles at 0.05 false discovery rate.

The origin of this receptor is a male donor in good health and CMV-seropositive. The sequencing input was PBMCs. The rearrangement uses TRBV6-5 and TRBJ2-7, with a weak D call TRBD2 (5 bases). This chain's CDR3 is CASSYLGSEGPYEQYF. CDR3 coding DNA: TGTGCCAGCAGTTACCTGGGGTCTGAGGGCCCCTACGAGCAGTACTTC.